These 5 T cell receptor beta chains were all obtained from the same sample, sequenced in a study of T-cell reconstitution after alpha-beta-depleted transplantation in children. Unique molecular identifiers featured in how the TCRbeta library was prepared. TCRdb redid the calling of the PCR reads with MiXCR, one entry per CDR3 protein. Found here are about 78,000 distinct CDR3 sequences, 14% of them singletons; the top ten hold 25% to 30%. Specimen: PBMCs, mostly from graft donor cells, collected 180 days after TCRalphabeta/CD19-depleted stem cell transplant. These receptors all come from a male patient between 2 and 9 years old who had a stem cell transplant for acute lymphoblastic leukemia, so the T cells may come from the graft donor.

The chain links TRBV21-1 to TRBJ2-7. TRBV21-1 represents a pseudogene. The CDR3 is made up of 11 amino acids. CDR3 bases: TGTGCCAGCAGCAAGACCTACGAGCAGTACTTC. Translation gives CASSKTYEQYF.

Only a few counts were recorded for this clonotype. V and J are TRBV5-1 and TRBJ2-4, with D possibly matching TRBD2 (7 bases). Germline V CDR1 and CDR2: SGHRS, YFSETQ. V was cut by 5 bases and J by 5 bases, with 17 bases left in between. The CDR3 is 15 residues long. The CDR3 is CASSSWGGPENIQYF. Here the CDR3 DNA reads TGCGCCAGCAGTTCATGGGGGGGGCCCGAAAACATTCAGTACTTC. Based on the CDR3 plus reference TRBV5-1 and TRBJ2-4, the full variable domain is KAGVTQTPRYLIKTRGQQVTLSCSPISGHRSVSWYQQTPGQGLQFLFEYFSETQRNKGNFPGRFSGRQFSNSRSEMNVSTLELGDSALYLCASSSWGGPENIQYFGAGTRLSVL.

The chain couples TRBV7-3 to TRBJ2-1; no firm D call. The CDR3 extends over 13 amino acids. Trimming stripped 5 bases from V and 10 bases from J, with 15 bases between. CDR1 and CDR2 (germline): SGHTA, FQGTGA. CDR3 in amino acids: CASSLLRSDEQFF. The CDR3 DNA reads TGTGCCAGCAGCCTACTCCGCAGTGACGAGCAGTTCTTC.

This clonotype was observed a few times. The chain links TRBV20-1 to TRBJ1-6; 9 bases are a match to TRBD1. This CDR3 spans 13 amino acids. V shed 6 bases, J shed 10 bases, and the junction held 7 bases outside the gene matches. The germline V gene encodes CDR1 DFQATT and CDR2 SNEGSKA (reference sequence). The CDR3 loop is CSAPGQGGSPLHF. The DNA for the CDR3 is TGCAGTGCCCCGGGACAGGGTGGGTCACCCCTCCACTTT.

The sample holds a few counts of this clonotype. The CDR3 DNA reads as TGTGCCAGCAGCTTAGACCCCGGGACCCACTACGAGCAGTACTTC. Residues: CASSLDPGTHYEQYF. V and J are TRBV11-2 and TRBJ2-7; D may be TRBD1 or TRBD2 (5 bases each). The CDR3 contains 15 residues. Germline CDR1 reads SGHAT; CDR2 reads FQNNGV. Deletions cut 0 bases from V and 3 bases from J, with 12 bases between.